The 30 T cell receptor beta chains below all came from one sample that was sequenced in a study of cytomegalovirus exposure and HLA in healthy donors (dated by TCRdb to the late 2010s). The library was generated by the immunoSEQ multiplex PCR assay. The multiplex PCR relied on a mix of 60 forward primers for TCR Vbeta segments and 13 reverse primers for TCR Jbeta segments. What TCRdb holds here is the immuneACCESS table cut down to in-frame rearrangements. Part of the clones is not present; checked against another copy, under half of the missing clones reflect an unresolved V gene, and the others are unexplained. The sample table lists approximately 73,000 clones, 65% to 80% of them with a count of one. The ten largest make up around 12% of the sample. The sequencing input was PBMCs. These receptors all stem from a man aged 65 to 85 in good health and CMV-seronegative.

This chain joins TRBV28 and TRBJ2-7; 7 nucleotides line up with TRBD1. CDR1 and CDR2 (germline): MDHEN, SYDVKM. The CDR3 consists of 15 residues. V was pared by 9 bases and J by 1 base, with 12 bases of the junction left unmatched. CDR3: CASNRPGQISYEQYF. The CDR3 DNA reads as TGTGCCAGTAATCGGCCGGGACAGATTTCCTACGAGCAGTACTTC.

The CDR3 DNA sequence: TGTGCCAGCAGCTTTTTCTCCGAGCAGTACTTC. Its protein is CASSFFSEQYF. The rearrangement uses TRBV7-8 and TRBJ2-7; D ambiguous. In germline, CDR1 is SGHVS, CDR2 FQNEAQ. V was trimmed by 3 bases and J by 6 bases, leaving 6 bases between them. The CDR3 contains 11 residues.

This rearrangement joins TRBV5-4 to TRBJ2-5; weak D call: TRBD1 (5 bases). This CDR3 region has 14 residues. V lost 1 base to trimming and J lost 5 bases, with 12 bases between them. The V gene's germline CDR1 is SGHNT and CDR2 YYREEE (reference sequence). The CDR3 loop reads CASSLSRAPETQYF. The CDR3, as DNA: TGTGCCAGCAGCTTGTCCAGGGCCCCTGAGACCCAGTACTTC.

This clone was recorded only once. The chain carries TRBV6-1 and TRBJ2-5, with 11 bases aligning to TRBD2. In germline, CDR1 is MNHNS, CDR2 SASEGT. The V gene end was trimmed by 6 bases and the J gene end by 2 bases; junction bases not matched to a gene: 5. CDR3 length equals 15 residues. This CDR3 is CASRGGTSGQETQYF. For the CDR3, the DNA is TGTGCCAGCAGGGGAGGGACTAGCGGTCAAGAGACCCAGTACTTC.

The J gene is TRBJ1-4, the V gene TRBV15; 10 bases align to TRBD1. The CDR3 has 15 amino acids. With 5 bases clipped from V and 5 bases from J, the junction kept 5 bases outside the gene matches. CDR1 is LNHNV, CDR2 YYDKDF, per germline (reference sequence). This chain's CDR3 is CATSSPGQGNEKLFF. The CDR3 DNA follows: TGTGCCACCAGCTCACCGGGACAGGGGAATGAAAAACTGTTTTTT.

This clone has a handful of counts. CDR3: CASSTRTSGGANNTGELFF. CDR3 bases: TGTGCCAGCAGCACCAGAACTAGCGGGGGCGCTAATAACACCGGGGAGCTGTTTTTT. This chain uses TRBV9 with TRBJ2-2, with TRBD2 matching 11 bases. V lost 4 bases, J lost 2 bases, and 13 bases stayed unmatched. From germline, CDR1 is SGDLS and CDR2 YYNGEE. The CDR3 has 19 amino acids.

The V gene is TRBV11-2, the J gene TRBJ2-5; D call uncertain. Germline V gives CDR1 SGHAT, CDR2 FQNNGV. The CDR3 is 13 amino acids. Trimming cost V 2 bases and J 9 bases, with 13 bases left between them. The CDR3 region is CASSLTRVEAQYF. CDR3 bases: TGTGCCAGCAGCTTAACGCGAGTTGAGGCCCAGTACTTC.

This clone has just a few counts. The rearrangement joins TRBV7-9 to TRBJ1-1; D may be TRBD1 (5 bases). Deletions cut 7 bases from V and 10 bases from J, with 22 bases between. Looked up from germline, CDR1 is SEHNR and CDR2 is FQNEAQ (reference sequence). CDR3 size: 14 residues. The CDR3 region is CASTYTLDLQGAFF. The CDR3 DNA reads as TGTGCCAGCACCTACACCCTTGACTTGCAGGGAGCTTTCTTT.

CDR3 sequence: CASSWTGADSSYNSPLHF. In DNA form, the CDR3 reads TGTGCCAGCAGCTGGACAGGAGCTGACAGCTCCTATAATTCACCCCTCCACTTT. V gene TRBV7-8 combines with J gene TRBJ1-6; 7 nucleotides line up with TRBD1. This CDR3 spans 18 amino acids. The germline V gene has CDR1 SGHVS and CDR2 FQNEAQ. V lost 4 bases, J lost 0 bases, and 9 bases stayed unmatched.

V usage is TRBV10-3 and J usage is TRBJ2-5; D possibly corresponds to TRBD2 (6 bases). The end of the DNA is better explained by TRBJ2-7, so the J call may be wrong. Germline V gene lookup returns CDR1 ENHRY and CDR2 SYGVKD. This CDR3 spans 14 amino acids. The CDR3 coding sequence is TGTGCCATCAGTGAGGGGACTCCCCCCTACGAGCAGTACTTC. This translates into CAISEGTPPYEQYF.

The gene calls are TRBV5-1 and TRBJ2-1; 13 bases are shared with TRBD2. Germline V gene sequence: CDR1 SGHRS, CDR2 YFSETQ. V lost 4 bases, J lost 4 bases, and 8 bases stayed unmatched. The CDR3 length is 17 residues. The CDR3 DNA reads TGCGCCAGCAGCCTACTAGCGGGGGGGCCTGGATACAATGAGCAGTTCTTC. Protein sequence: CASSLLAGGPGYNEQFF.

Comment on this clone: A read error may account for a junction end that differs from germline. The chain has TRBV18 and TRBJ2-2; D possibly corresponds to TRBD1 (6 bases). CDR1 is KGHSH, CDR2 LQKENI, per germline. This CDR3 has 14 amino acids. The CDR3 bases are TGTACCAGCTACCCGGGACACTCCACCGGGGAGCTGTTTTTT. It specifies CTSYPGHSTGELFF.

V usage is TRBV10-3 and J usage is TRBJ1-5; 9 nucleotides align to TRBD1. Germline CDR1 ENHRY, CDR2 SYGVKD. The CDR3 covers 13 residues. V lost 10 bases and J lost 5; bases outside the gene matches: 6. For the CDR3, the DNA is TGTGCCACCGGACAGGGGATCGATCAGCCCCAGCATTTT. Protein: CATGQGIDQPQHF.

CDR3 protein: CSVEETSGGPYNEQFF. CDR3 sequence (DNA): TGCAGCGTTGAAGAGACTAGCGGGGGGCCTTACAATGAGCAGTTCTTC. This chain connects TRBV29-1 to TRBJ2-1, with 13 nucleotides matching TRBD2. The germline CDR1 and CDR2 sequences are SQVTM and ANQGSEA. V trimming: 0 bases; J trimming: 4 bases; junction bases outside the gene matches: 3. The CDR3 contains 16 residues.

The rearrangement joins TRBV15 to TRBJ2-1, with 10 bases matching TRBD1. Unmatched junction bases numbered 16, after V lost 5 bases and J lost 0 bases. This CDR3 spans 20 amino acids. In germline, CDR1 is LNHNV, CDR2 YYDKDF (reference sequence). CDR3 amino acids: CATSRINRQGASSSYNEQFF. For the CDR3, the DNA is TGTGCCACCAGCCGAATCAATAGACAGGGGGCCTCTAGCTCCTACAATGAGCAGTTCTTC.

The V gene is TRBV5-4, the J gene TRBJ2-5; D might be TRBD2 (6 bases). V dropped 2 bases and J dropped 7 bases, with 15 bases sitting between them. The CDR3 loop spans 14 amino acids. The germline CDR1 and CDR2 sequences are SGHNT and YYREEE (reference sequence). The CDR3 coding sequence is TGTGCCAGCAGCTTCGGAGGGCCAATGGTGACCCAGTACTTC. Protein: CASSFGGPMVTQYF.

This rearrangement joins TRBV7-2 to TRBJ2-7; 12 positions agree with TRBD2. The V gene end was trimmed by 3 bases and the J gene end by 2 bases; junction bases not matched to a gene: 8. From germline, CDR1 is SGHTA and CDR2 FQGNSA. There are 17 residues in the CDR3. For the CDR3, the DNA is TGTGCCAGCAGCTTGGGCCTACTAGCGGGGGGTCCCTACGAGCAGTACTTC. It codes for CASSLGLLAGGPYEQYF.

The chain carries TRBV29-1 and TRBJ1-4, with a weak D call TRBD1 (6 bases). This CDR3 comprises 12 residues. V was pared by 5 bases and J by 5 bases, with 9 bases between. CDR1 and CDR2 (germline): SQVTM, ANQGSEA. In nucleotides, the CDR3 is TGCAGCGTTAATGGGGGCAATGAAAAACTGTTTTTT. Amino acids: CSVNGGNEKLFF.

This chain uses TRBV4-2 with TRBJ2-7; TRBD2 matches 9 bases. Germline V lookup: CDR1 LGHNA, CDR2 YNFKEQ. The CDR3 consists of 17 residues. The ends lost 8 bases at V and 0 bases at J; junction bases unmatched: 14. The CDR3 nucleotides read TGTGCCAGCGCAAGGCTGGCTAGCGGGGAAAGCTCCTACGAGCAGTACTTC. Residues: CASARLASGESSYEQYF.

The CDR3 loop is CASTPRGGAGGELFF. As DNA, the CDR3 is TGTGCCAGTACCCCGAGAGGGGGGGCGGGCGGGGAGCTGTTTTTT. J is TRBJ2-2 and V is TRBV19, with D tentatively TRBD2 (7 bases). The CDR3 totals 15 residues. The germline V and J ends were trimmed by 7 bases and 7 bases, with 19 bases remaining between them. Germline V gene sequence: CDR1 LNHDA, CDR2 SQIVND (reference sequence).

The CDR3 protein is CASRRGRLAGGPESSEQFF. CDR3 DNA sequence: TGTGCCAGCAGGAGGGGGCGACTAGCGGGGGGCCCCGAGTCCAGTGAGCAGTTCTTC. The chain carries TRBV2 and TRBJ2-1; 13 positions match TRBD2. The junction had 20 bases not matched to a gene; V was cut back by 6 bases and J by 9 bases. This CDR3 has 19 amino acids. Germline V gene lookup returns CDR1 SNHLY and CDR2 FYNNEI.

V gene TRBV6-1 combines with J gene TRBJ1-1, with unresolved D. Trimming took 4 bases from V and 4 from J, leaving 4 bases between them. The V gene's germline CDR1 is MNHNS and CDR2 SASEGT. The CDR3 consists of 11 residues. CDR3 residues: CASSGGTEAFF. The DNA of the CDR3 is TGTGCCAGCAGTGGAGGCACTGAAGCTTTCTTT.

The chain couples TRBV28 to TRBJ1-2; no clear D. V lost 5 bases to trimming and J lost 0 bases, with 7 bases between them. The CDR3 has 13 residues. From germline, CDR1 is MDHEN and CDR2 SYDVKM. Written as DNA, the CDR3 is TGTGCCAGCAGTGTGCTAACTAACTATGGCTACACCTTC. Translating gives CASSVLTNYGYTF.

The chain joins TRBV10-2 to TRBJ2-7, with 7 nucleotides matching TRBD2. Unmatched junction bases numbered 11, after V lost 3 bases and J lost 6 bases. The germline CDR1 and CDR2 sequences are WSHSY and SAAADI. CDR3 length: 15 residues. The DNA for the CDR3 is TGCGCCAGCAGTGAAGGGGCGGCGGGAGAGGTCGAGCAGTACTTC. Its protein is CASSEGAAGEVEQYF.

The chain uses TRBV4-1 and TRBJ2-2; TRBD1 matches 7 bases. This CDR3 comprises 16 residues. From germline, CDR1 is MGHRA and CDR2 YSYEKL. Trimming took 4 bases from V and 1 from J; bases not matched to a gene: 6. CDR3 residues: CASSPRQGQNTGELFF. As DNA, the CDR3 is TGCGCCAGCAGCCCGAGACAGGGACAGAACACCGGGGAGCTGTTTTTT.

V and J are TRBV5-1 and TRBJ1-2; D remains ambiguous. The CDR3 length is 17 residues. Deletions cut 0 bases from V and 0 bases from J, with 15 bases between. Germline CDR1 SGHRS, CDR2 YFSETQ. The CDR3 here is CASSLVPGTPANYGYTF. The CDR3 DNA follows: TGCGCCAGCAGCTTGGTACCAGGAACCCCCGCTAACTATGGCTACACCTTC.

There are a few counts of this clone. V and J are TRBV30 and TRBJ1-4; 7 bases match TRBD1. Trimming at V came to 6 bases and at J to 5 bases, leaving 9 bases not matched to a gene. The CDR3 covers 14 residues. Germline lookup yields CDR1 GTSNPN and CDR2 SVGIG (reference sequence). The CDR3 nucleotides are TGTGCCTGTCGTAAAGGGGGCTTGAATGAAAAACTGTTTTTT. Amino acids: CACRKGGLNEKLFF.

Only a few counts were recorded for this clone. This chain joins TRBV7-8 and TRBJ1-6; 9 bases are shared with TRBD1. The CDR3 has 15 amino acids. CDR1 SGHVS and CDR2 FQNEAQ come from the germline V gene. Unmatched junction bases numbered 8, after V lost 5 bases and J lost 9 bases. CDR3 DNA sequence: TGTGCCAGCAGCGGCGGACAGGGGTTTGCTTCACCCCTCCACTTT. Its translation is CASSGGQGFASPLHF.

This clone has more than one count but fewer than ten. The rearrangement uses TRBV27 and TRBJ1-5; possible D gene TRBD1, 5 bases. Germline V gene sequence: CDR1 MNHEY, CDR2 SMNVEV (reference sequence). The V end lost 4 bases, the J end lost 16 bases, and 14 bases lay between the germline ends. The CDR3 extends over 11 amino acids. CDR3 DNA sequence: TGTGCCAGCAGTTCAGGGAACCCCCTTCATTTT. Encoded protein: CASSSGNPLHF.

This chain uses TRBV5-1 with TRBJ1-5, with a tentative D call TRBD1 (5 bases). V shed 0 bases and J shed 3 bases, with 10 bases lying between them. CDR3 size: 15 residues. The germline gives CDR1 SGHRS, CDR2 YFSETQ. Here the CDR3 reads CASSLVDSLNQPQHF. The CDR3 nucleotides read TGCGCCAGCAGCTTGGTTGACAGCCTCAATCAGCCCCAGCATTTT.